This T cell receptor beta chain was documented in a study of T cell responses to AZD1222 COVID-19 vaccine. Study in general: Investigators merged groups given second doses at roughly 4 or roughly 12 weeks. Points from the study as a whole: There were mostly white British donors and more females than males, and clonal diversity was possibly underestimated. The reported proportion of spike-specific TCRs targeting unmutated variant regions was nearly half.

About this clone itself: Its antigen is undetermined.

The V end was cut by 3 bases, the J end by 0 bases, with 5 bases between. The CDR3 is 14 amino acids. Looked up from germline, CDR1 is LNHDA and CDR2 is SQIVND (reference sequence). Here immunoSEQ multiplex PCR was the method, and the copy in TCRdb shows in-frame clones only, minus some. The profile covers 160,000 or so clones, with more than 90% appearing a single time and 2.5% to 3% taken by the ten largest. J is TRBJ1-4 and V is TRBV19; D ambiguous. The receptor's source is an adult in good health. Source: peripheral blood, taken on day 0 of AZD1222 vaccination. CDR3 residues: CASSIATTNEKLFF. The CDR3 nucleotides are TGTGCCAGTAGTATTGCAACAACTAATGAAAAACTGTTTTTT.